This T cell receptor (beta chain) was sequenced during a study of T cell responses to AZD1222 COVID-19 vaccine. Background on the study: Pooled together were second doses at about 4 or about 12 weeks.

CDR1 is KGHDR, CDR2 SFDVKD, per germline. This CDR3 is built from 11 residues. The V gene lost 8 bases and the J gene lost 3 bases, with 7 bases spanning the gap. TCRdb's table, derived via immunoSEQ multiplex PCR, lists solely in-frame clones and lacks some. The data contain 85,000 to 130,000 clones, 93% of them singletons. V gene TRBV24-1 combines with J gene TRBJ2-7; perhaps D is TRBD1 or TRBD2 (6 bases each). This sequence originates from an adult in good health. The source was peripheral blood, collected on day 0 of AZD1222 vaccination. CDR3 bases: TGTGCCACCAAGGGGGGCTACGAGCAGTACTTC. It is translated as CATKGGYEQYF.